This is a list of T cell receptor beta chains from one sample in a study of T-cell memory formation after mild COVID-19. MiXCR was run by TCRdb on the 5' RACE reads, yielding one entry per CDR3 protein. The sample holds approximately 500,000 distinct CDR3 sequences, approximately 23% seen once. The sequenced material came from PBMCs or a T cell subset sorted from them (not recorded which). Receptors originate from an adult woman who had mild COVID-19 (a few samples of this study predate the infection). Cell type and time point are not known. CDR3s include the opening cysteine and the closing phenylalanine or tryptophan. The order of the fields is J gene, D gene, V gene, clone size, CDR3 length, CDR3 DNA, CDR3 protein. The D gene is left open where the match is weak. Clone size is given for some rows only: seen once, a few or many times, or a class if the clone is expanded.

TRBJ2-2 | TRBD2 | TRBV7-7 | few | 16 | TGTGCTAGCAGCTTGGGACTAGCGGGACTTTCCGGGGAGCTGTTTTTT | CASSLGLAGLSGELFF
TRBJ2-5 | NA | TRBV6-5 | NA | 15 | TGTGCCAGCAGCTCACCGGGACTCTCATTGGAGACCCAGTACTTC | CASSSPGLSLETQYF
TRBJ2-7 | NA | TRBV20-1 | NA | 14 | TGCAGTGCTAGTGCACTGGCTAACTCCTACGAGCAGTACTTC | CSASALANSYEQYF
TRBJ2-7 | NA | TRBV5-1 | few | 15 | TGCGCCAGCAGCCCACCAGCGTCGGCCTCCTACGAGCAGTACTTC | CASSPPASASYEQYF
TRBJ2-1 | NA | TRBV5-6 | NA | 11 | TGTGCCAGCAGCTTTCGAGTTGAGCAGTTCTTC | CASSFRVEQFF
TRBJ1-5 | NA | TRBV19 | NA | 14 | TGTGCCAGTAGTATGACCGGAGCTTTGTGGCCCCAGCATTTT | CASSMTGALWPQHF
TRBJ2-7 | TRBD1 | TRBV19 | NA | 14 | TGTGCCAGTAGTATAGCCGGACAGGACTACGAGCAGTACTTC | CASSIAGQDYEQYF
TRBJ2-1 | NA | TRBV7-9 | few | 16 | TGTGCCAGCAGCTTAGTGGTGGGGGCGACGTACAATGAGCAGTTCTTC | CASSLVVGATYNEQFF
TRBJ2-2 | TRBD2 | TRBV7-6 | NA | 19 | TGTGCCAGCAGCTTACTCCCCGTAAGCGGGGGGTCTTACACCGGGGAGCTGTTTTTT | CASSLLPVSGGSYTGELFF
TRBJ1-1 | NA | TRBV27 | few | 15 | TGTGCCAGCAGTTTATCGGGAGGGGCCAACACTGAAGCTTTCTTT | CASSLSGGANTEAFF
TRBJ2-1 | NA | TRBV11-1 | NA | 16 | TGTGCCAGCAGCCCCTCCCAACCAGGGTCCTACAATGAGCAGTTCTTC | CASSPSQPGSYNEQFF
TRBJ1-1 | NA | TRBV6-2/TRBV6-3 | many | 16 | TGTGCCAGCAAAGAAAAAGAAGTAATCCAAAGGACTGAAGCTTTCTTT | CASKEKEVIQRTEAFF
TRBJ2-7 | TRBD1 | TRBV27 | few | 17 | TGTGCCAGCAGTTTCCGCTGGACAGGTCCGGCTGTGGGCGAGCAGTACTTC | CASSFRWTGPAVGEQYF
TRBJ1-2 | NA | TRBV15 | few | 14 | TGTGCCACCAGCAGAGATAACAGGGCCGGCGGCTACACCTTC | CATSRDNRAGGYTF
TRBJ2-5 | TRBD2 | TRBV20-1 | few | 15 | TGCAGTGCCGGAGCTTCTAGCGGGGGGTCGAAGACCCAGTACTTC | CSAGASSGGSKTQYF
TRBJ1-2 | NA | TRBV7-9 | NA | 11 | TGTGCCAGCAGCTTGGCGGCGGGCCGGACTTTC | CASSLAAGRTF
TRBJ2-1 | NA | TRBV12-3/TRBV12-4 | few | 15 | TGTGCCAGCAGGGCCGGGACATATACCTACAATGAGCAGTTCTTC | CASRAGTYTYNEQFF
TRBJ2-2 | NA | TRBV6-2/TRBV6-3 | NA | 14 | TGTGCCAGCAGTTACGAAGGGTATAGCGGGGAGCTGTTTTTT | CASSYEGYSGELFF
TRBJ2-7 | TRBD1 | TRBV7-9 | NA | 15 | TGTGCCAGCAGCTTACTGTCAGGGGGATCGGGCGAGCAGTACTTC | CASSLLSGGSGEQYF
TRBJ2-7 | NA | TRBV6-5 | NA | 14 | TGTGCCAGCAGGTTAGGGTCAGGGATGGGCGAGCAGTACTTC | CASRLGSGMGEQYF
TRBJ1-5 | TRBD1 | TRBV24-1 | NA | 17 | TGTGCCACCGGGTCAACCGGGACAGGGTTTGACAATCAGCCCCAGCATTTT | CATGSTGTGFDNQPQHF
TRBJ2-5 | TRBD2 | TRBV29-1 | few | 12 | TGCAGCGTTCGACTAGCCCAAGAGACCCAGTACTTC | CSVRLAQETQYF
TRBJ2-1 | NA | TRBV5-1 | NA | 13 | TGCGCCAGCAGCTTGGACCTGTACAATGAGCAGTTCTTC | CASSLDLYNEQFF
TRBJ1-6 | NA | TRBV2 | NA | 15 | TGTGCCAGCACCGAGACAGTGAGAAGTAGGTCACCCCTCCACTTT | CASTETVRSRSPLHF
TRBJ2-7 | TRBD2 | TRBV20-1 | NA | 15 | TGCAGTGCCCCCCTAAGACTAGCGGAGACGTACGAGCAGTACTTC | CSAPLRLAETYEQYF
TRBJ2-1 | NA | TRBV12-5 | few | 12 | TGTGCTAGTGGTTTGGTACCAATCGAGCAGTTCTTC | CASGLVPIEQFF
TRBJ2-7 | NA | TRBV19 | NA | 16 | TGTGCCAGTAGTATGGGTGGGGACACCTTTTCCTACGAGCAGTACTTC | CASSMGGDTFSYEQYF
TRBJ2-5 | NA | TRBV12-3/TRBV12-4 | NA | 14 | TGTGCCAGCAGCCCTACTTCGTACCAAGAGACCCAGTACTTC | CASSPTSYQETQYF
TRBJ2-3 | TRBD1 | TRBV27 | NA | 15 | TGTGCCAGCAGATTGGCAGGGGGCGGAGTTGATACGCAGTATTTT | CASRLAGGGVDTQYF
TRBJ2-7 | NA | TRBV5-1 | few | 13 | TGCGCCAGCAGCTTCGTCGGGACACGCGAGCAGTACTTC | CASSFVGTREQYF
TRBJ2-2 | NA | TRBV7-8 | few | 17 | TGTGCCAGCAGCTTAGTTGGGGCAGGGGCCGACACCGGGGAGCTGTTTTTT | CASSLVGAGADTGELFF
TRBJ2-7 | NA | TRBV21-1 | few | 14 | TGTGCCAGCAGCAAAGCCGCAATCTTCGACGAGCAGTACTTC | CASSKAAIFDEQYF
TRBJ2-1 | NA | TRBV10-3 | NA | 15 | TGTGCCATCAGTGATCAGGGACTGGCCAAGAATGAGCAGTTCTTC | CAISDQGLAKNEQFF
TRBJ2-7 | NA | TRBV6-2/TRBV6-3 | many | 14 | TGTGCCAGCAGTTACTCCCGATACGGTTACGAGCAGTACTTC | CASSYSRYGYEQYF
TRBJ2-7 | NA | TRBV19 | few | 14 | TGTGCCAGTAGCCAGACGGACTCCTACTACGAGCAGTACTTC | CASSQTDSYYEQYF
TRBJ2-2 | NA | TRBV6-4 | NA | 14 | TGTGCCAGCAGTGACGGAGCGAACACCGGGGAGCTGTTTTTT | CASSDGANTGELFF
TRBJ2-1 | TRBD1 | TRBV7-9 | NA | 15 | TGTGCCAGCAGCCGGGACAGACGTGGGGACAATGAGCAGTTCTTC | CASSRDRRGDNEQFF
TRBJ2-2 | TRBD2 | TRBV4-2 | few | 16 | TGTGCCAGCAGCCAGAGGTCTAGCGGGAACACCGGGGAGCTGTTTTTT | CASSQRSSGNTGELFF
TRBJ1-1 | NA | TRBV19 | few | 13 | TGTGCCAGTAGTATGGGCAGGAAGCGACAAGCTTTCTTT | CASSMGRKRQAFF
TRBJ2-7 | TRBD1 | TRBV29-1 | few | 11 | TGCAGCGCTGGACAGGGGGCGGAGCAGTACTTC | CSAGQGAEQYF
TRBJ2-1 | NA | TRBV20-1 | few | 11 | TGCAGTGCAATCACTGGCAATGAGCAGTTCTTC | CSAITGNEQFF
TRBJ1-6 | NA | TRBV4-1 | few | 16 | TGCGCCAGCAGCCAGGGACCTAAGGCCCTTGGTTCACCCCTCCACTTT | CASSQGPKALGSPLHF
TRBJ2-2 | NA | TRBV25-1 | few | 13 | TGTGCCAGCAGTGGGGCGGACACCGGGGAGCTGTTTTTT | CASSGADTGELFF
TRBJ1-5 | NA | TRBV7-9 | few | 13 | TGTGCCAGCAGCTTTGGAGAAAATCAGCCCCAGCATTTT | CASSFGENQPQHF
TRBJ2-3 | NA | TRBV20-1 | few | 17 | TGCAGTGCTAGAGATGGTTGGGCAGGAATCCCTTCAGATACGCAGTATTTT | CSARDGWAGIPSDTQYF
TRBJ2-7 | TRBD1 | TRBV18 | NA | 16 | TGTGCCAGCTCACCGCCCGACAGGGGGCTAACCTACGAGCAGTACTTC | CASSPPDRGLTYEQYF
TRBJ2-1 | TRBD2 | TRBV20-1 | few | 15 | TGCAGTGCTAGGCCCGGGACTAGCGGAGCCAATGAGCAGTTCTTC | CSARPGTSGANEQFF
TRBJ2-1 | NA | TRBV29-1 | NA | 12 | TGCAGCACAGCTGAGTCCTACAATGAGCAGTTCTTC | CSTAESYNEQFF
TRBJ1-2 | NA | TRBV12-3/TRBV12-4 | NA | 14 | TGTGCCAGCAGTCCGACTCTGGGCCCCTATGGCTACACCTTC | CASSPTLGPYGYTF
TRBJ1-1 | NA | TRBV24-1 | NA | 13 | TGTGCCACCAGTGATCCCCGGGACATAAGAGCTTTCTTT | CATSDPRDIRAFF
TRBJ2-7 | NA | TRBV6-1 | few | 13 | TGTGCCAGCAGTGGATTAGGGGCCTACGAGCAGTACTTC | CASSGLGAYEQYF
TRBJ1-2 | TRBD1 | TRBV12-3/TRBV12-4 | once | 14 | TGTGCCAGCGCTCAGGGGGGGCATATCTATGGCTACACCTTC | CASAQGGHIYGYTF
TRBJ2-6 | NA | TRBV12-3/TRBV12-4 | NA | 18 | TGTGCCAGCACCTATACCCAGACGGGGGGCGCTGGGGCCAACGTCCTGACTTTC | CASTYTQTGGAGANVLTF
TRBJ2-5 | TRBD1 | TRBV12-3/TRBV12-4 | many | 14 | TGTGCCAGCAGTTTCGGAACAGGGGGAGAGACCCAGTACTTC | CASSFGTGGETQYF
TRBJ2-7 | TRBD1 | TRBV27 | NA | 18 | TGTGCCAGCGGAAAGACAGGGGGCAGTTTGATCGTCTCCTACGAGCAGTACTTC | CASGKTGGSLIVSYEQYF
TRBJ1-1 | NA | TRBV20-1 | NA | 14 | TGCAGTGCGGCCGTCAGCGCTGGTCACACTGAAGCTTTCTTT | CSAAVSAGHTEAFF
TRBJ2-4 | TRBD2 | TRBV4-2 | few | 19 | TGTGCCAGCAGCCAAGTAGTTAGCGGGGGGAAACTAGCCAAAAACATTCAGTACTTC | CASSQVVSGGKLAKNIQYF